The source of this T cell receptor beta chain is a study of lymphopenia after photon versus proton radiotherapy. The CDR3 is made up of 13 amino acids. The V end was cut by 1 base, the J end by 6 bases, with 10 bases between. Germline assignment: CDR1 SGDLS and CDR2 YYNGEE. General study findings and limits: Photon-treated patients lost naive T cells and TCR diversity; proton-treated stayed stable.

Note on this clone: Antigen: not known.

Produced via immunoSEQ multiplex PCR; TCRdb's table is partial and in-frame only. The sample includes under 70,000 clones, 80% to 95% of them seen just once. This clonotype originated in a woman aged 40 to 55 with cholangiocarcinoma. The material sequenced was peripheral blood, taken from a patient treated with photon-based radiotherapy. The rearrangement links TRBV9 to TRBJ1-1; D call uncertain. The DNA of the CDR3 is TGTGCCAGCAGCGTAAACGTTGGGGCTGAAGCTTTCTTT. It specifies CASSVNVGAEAFF.